The sequence of this T cell receptor (beta chain) was determined in a study of pediatric ulcerative colitis. At the level of the study: Fewer than 10 patients showed pancolitis and two showed left-sided colitis.

The count of this clone is one. Its antigen is unidentified. The assay was run at survey level. Clones were read by immunoSEQ multiplex PCR, and TCRdb kept only the in-frame ones, dropping some. The sample includes 65,000 or so clones, 80% to 90% seen only once; the top ten take around 3.3%. Germline CDR1 is MNHNS and CDR2 is SASEGT. Trimming pared 1 base from V and 2 bases from J, leaving 11 bases between. The CDR3 extends over 15 amino acids. Study conclusions and caveats: Total lymphocyte DNA, not sorted subsets, was the template.

Specimen: blood. The sequence was obtained from a boy under 18 with severe ulcerative colitis. V and J are TRBV6-1 and TRBJ1-2, with D unclear. CDR3 bases: TGTGCCAGCAGTGAAGTCTTGGGTATGAACTATGGCTACACCTTC. Translated: CASSEVLGMNYGYTF.